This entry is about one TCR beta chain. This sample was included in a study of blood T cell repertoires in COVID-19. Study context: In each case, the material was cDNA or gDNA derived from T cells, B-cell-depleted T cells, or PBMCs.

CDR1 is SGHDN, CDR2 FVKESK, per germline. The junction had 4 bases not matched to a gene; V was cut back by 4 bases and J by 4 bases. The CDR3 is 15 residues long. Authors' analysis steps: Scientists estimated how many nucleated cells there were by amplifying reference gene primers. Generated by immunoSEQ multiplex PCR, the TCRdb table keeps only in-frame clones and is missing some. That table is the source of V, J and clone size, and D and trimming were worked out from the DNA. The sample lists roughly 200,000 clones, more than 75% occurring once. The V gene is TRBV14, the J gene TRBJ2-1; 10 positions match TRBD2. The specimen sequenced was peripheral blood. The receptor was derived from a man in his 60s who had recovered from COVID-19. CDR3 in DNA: TGTGCCAGCAGCCTTCAGCGGGAGGGGTACAATGAGCAGTTCTTC. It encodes CASSLQREGYNEQFF.